What follows are 29 T cell receptor beta chains derived from one specimen sequenced in a study of beta chain features in type 1 diabetes. Sequenced material consisted of expressed TCRB transcripts (all of the isolated RNA was reverse transcribed). Repertoires were generated with immunoSEQ multiplex PCR, while TCRdb's copy carries only in-frame clones and drops some. The table shows 900,000 or so clones, with about a sixth occurring only once. Sequencing input: naive CD4+ T cells from blood. The receptor source for this set is a woman younger than 30 in good health.

The V call is TRBV7-2, the J call TRBJ1-2; the match to TRBD1 covers 7 bases. The CDR3 spans 15 residues. Trimming took 4 bases from V and 8 from J; bases not matched to a gene: 13. Germline V lookup: CDR1 SGHTA, CDR2 FQGNSA. CDR3 in amino acids: CASSSPTGATGGYTF. DNA of the CDR3: TGTGCCAGCAGCTCCCCAACAGGGGCGACCGGGGGCTACACCTTC.

The chain employs TRBV6-5 and TRBJ2-3; the D gene is possibly TRBD2 (6 bases). Looked up from germline, CDR1 is MNHEY and CDR2 is SVGAGI. The ends were cut back, 0 bases at V and 3 bases at J, with 10 bases in the middle. The CDR3 is made up of 15 amino acids. CDR3 region: CASSYSMRDTDTQYF. In DNA form, the CDR3 reads TGTGCCAGCAGTTACTCGATGCGGGATACAGATACGCAGTATTTT.

Worth noting for this clone: A single base separates this from a much larger clone, so it may be a read error. Other DNA sequences in this sample translate to the same CDR3. The chain has TRBV28 and TRBJ2-7; D gene unclear. The V end lost 2 bases, the J end lost 2 bases, and 4 bases lay between the germline ends. The CDR3 length is 12 residues. Germline lookup yields CDR1 MDHEN and CDR2 SYDVKM. The CDR3 nucleotides read TGTGCCAGCAGTTTAGGGGCCTACGAGCAGTACTTC. Residues: CASSLGAYEQYF.

The chain employs TRBV7-9 and TRBJ2-5; D is possibly TRBD1 (6 bases). The J call is doubtful: the DNA matches TRBJ2-7 better. The germline CDR1 and CDR2 sequences are SEHNR and FQNEAQ (reference sequence). The CDR3 extends over 14 amino acids. CDR3: CASSVNRDSYEQYF. In nucleotides, the CDR3 is TGTGCCAGCAGCGTGAACAGGGACTCCTACGAGCAGTACTTC.

This rearrangement joins TRBV7-2 to TRBJ2-3, with D possibly matching TRBD2 (6 bases). The length of the CDR3 is 14 residues. Trimming pared 1 base from V and 4 bases from J, leaving 9 bases between. Germline loops: CDR1 SGHTA, CDR2 FQGNSA. The CDR3 spells CASSLERVADTQYF. DNA for the CDR3: TGTGCCAGCAGCTTAGAGCGGGTTGCAGATACGCAGTATTTT.

The CDR3 spells CASSPPDGGSKNIQYF. In DNA form, the CDR3 reads TGTGCCAGCTCACCACCGGACGGTGGCTCCAAAAACATTCAGTACTTC. V is TRBV18 and J is TRBJ2-4; D is undetermined. V was cut by 0 bases and J by 2 bases, with 11 bases left in between. This CDR3 is built from 16 residues. Germline V gene sequence: CDR1 KGHSH, CDR2 LQKENI.

There are a few counts of this clone. The chain joins TRBV7-6 to TRBJ2-1; D may correspond to TRBD1 or TRBD2 (5 bases each). Trimming stripped 5 bases from V and 6 bases from J, with 11 bases between. In germline, CDR1 is SGHVS, CDR2 FNYEAQ. The CDR3 consists of 13 residues. The CDR3 region is CASSRRGGNEQFF. The CDR3 DNA sequence: TGTGCCAGCAGCCGACGTGGGGGCAATGAGCAGTTCTTC.

With regard to this clone: The same CDR3 can be traced to other DNA sequences in this sample. The V and J genes are TRBV7-2 and TRBJ2-7, with D possibly TRBD1 on 6 matching bases. The CDR3 contains 13 residues. The V gene lost 5 bases and the J gene lost 2 bases, with 10 bases spanning the gap. The germline gives CDR1 SGHTA, CDR2 FQGNSA. The CDR3 loop reads CASSPGQTYEQYF. CDR3 sequence (DNA): TGTGCCAGCAGCCCCGGACAGACCTACGAGCAGTACTTC.

This clone was seen a few times. This chain links TRBV5-6 with TRBJ1-1; D is perhaps TRBD1 (6 bases). Trimming shortened V by 5 bases and J by 5 bases, and 19 bases separated the two germline ends. The CDR3 contains 15 residues. The germline V gene encodes CDR1 SGHDT and CDR2 YYEEEE. DNA of the CDR3: TGTGCCAGCAGTCCGGCAGCGGGGGCGCGAACTGAAGCTTTCTTT. It is translated as CASSPAAGARTEAFF.

The rearrangement links TRBV18 to TRBJ2-7; D may correspond to TRBD1 or TRBD2 (6 bases each). The CDR3 runs 13 residues. V lost 2 bases to trimming and J lost 5 bases, with 10 bases between them. Per germline, CDR1 KGHSH and CDR2 LQKENI. The CDR3 DNA sequence: TGTGCCAGCTCACCAAGGGGGGAACACGAGCAGTACTTC. Its protein product is CASSPRGEHEQYF. The full variable domain, rest sourced from reference TRBV18 and TRBJ2-7, is NAGVMQNPRHLVRRRGQEARLRCSPMKGHSHVYWYRQLPEEGLKFMVYLQKENIIDESGMPKERFSAEFPKEGPSILRIQQVVRGDSAAYFCASSPRGEHEQYFGPGTRLTVT.

This clone came up a few times. V gene TRBV7-9 combines with J gene TRBJ2-5; TRBD1 aligns across 9 bases. V dropped 1 base and J dropped 5; count of bases not matched to a gene: 11. From germline, CDR1 is SEHNR and CDR2 FQNEAQ (reference sequence). The CDR3 extends over 17 amino acids. The DNA for the CDR3 is TGTGCCAGCAGCTTAGGCGACAGGGGGTTGACTGGGGAGACCCAGTACTTC. Amino acid sequence: CASSLGDRGLTGETQYF.

The sample holds a few counts of this clone. As DNA, the CDR3 is TGTGCCACCCAAACTGTCTCCTACAATGAGCAGTTCTTC. This translates into CATQTVSYNEQFF. The gene calls are TRBV2 and TRBJ2-1; no clear D. Germline loops: CDR1 SNHLY, CDR2 FYNNEI. CDR3 length equals 13 residues. The ends were cut back, 10 bases at V and 0 bases at J, with 10 bases in the middle.

Note on this clone: A junction boundary mismatches the germline segment, possibly from a read error. The chain recombines TRBV18 with TRBJ2-1, with TRBD2 matching 10 bases. The CDR3 has 15 amino acids. CDR1 and CDR2 from the germline V gene are KGHSH and LQKENI. The CDR3 DNA sequence: TGTGCCAGCTCAACCACAGCGGGAGGGTCCAATGGGCAGTTCTTC. Encoded protein: CASSTTAGGSNGQFF.

This clone showed up just a few times. This chain links TRBV7-9 with TRBJ2-7; no clear D gene. This CDR3 is built from 14 residues. CDR1 and CDR2 (germline): SEHNR, FQNEAQ (reference sequence). V lost 1 base to trimming and J lost 6 bases, with 13 bases between them. The CDR3 DNA sequence: TGTGCCAGCAGCTTAGAGTACAGATGGGGCGAGCAGTACTTC. Translating gives CASSLEYRWGEQYF.

This clone came up a few times. The chain is built from TRBV7-9 and TRBJ2-7; D unresolved. The CDR3 totals 13 residues. Germline V CDR1 and CDR2: SEHNR, FQNEAQ (reference sequence). With 2 bases removed from V and 2 bases from J, the gap between germline ends came to 7 bases. CDR3 in amino acids: CASSLRETYEQYF. CDR3 in DNA: TGTGCCAGCAGCTTAAGGGAAACCTACGAGCAGTACTTC.

This clone showed up just a few times. The chain joins TRBV28 to TRBJ1-1; maybe TRBD1 (6 bases). The CDR3 sequence is 14 residues long. Germline CDR1 MDHEN, CDR2 SYDVKM. Trimming cost V 7 bases and J 0 bases, with 12 bases left between them. The CDR3: CASTEGGMNTEAFF. The CDR3 nucleotides are TGTGCCAGCACCGAGGGGGGGATGAACACTGAAGCTTTCTTT.

This clone was found a few times. This sequence joins TRBV10-3 and TRBJ1-1; possible D gene TRBD1, 6 bases. Looked up from germline, CDR1 is ENHRY and CDR2 is SYGVKD. Trimming took 2 bases from V and 1 from J, leaving 8 bases between them. This CDR3 is built from 14 residues. This CDR3 is CAISESRGNTEAFF. As DNA, the CDR3 is TGTGCCATCAGTGAGAGCAGGGGGAACACTGAAGCTTTCTTT.

The V call is TRBV5-5, the J call TRBJ2-5; 7 bases align to TRBD2. V trimming: 2 bases; J trimming: 5 bases; junction bases outside the gene matches: 6. This CDR3 is 14 amino acids long. Germline CDR1 and CDR2: SGHKS and YYEKEE (reference sequence). CDR3 sequence: CASSFRTSRETQYF. The CDR3 nucleotides read TGTGCCAGCAGCTTCAGGACTAGTCGGGAGACCCAGTACTTC.

This clone was recorded a few times. The chain combines TRBV5-6 with TRBJ1-2; TRBD1 matches at 8 bases. Germline CDR1 SGHDT, CDR2 YYEEEE. With V trimmed by 6 bases and J by 3 bases, 4 bases remained unmatched. The CDR3 runs to 13 residues. CDR3 protein: CASNRGRDYGYTF. CDR3 DNA: TGTGCCAGCAACAGGGGGAGAGACTATGGCTACACCTTC.

This chain connects TRBV5-4 to TRBJ2-1; D tentatively reads TRBD1 or TRBD2 (5 bases each). The germline V gene has CDR1 SGHNT and CDR2 YYREEE (reference sequence). With 8 bases removed from V and 0 bases from J, the gap between germline ends came to 18 bases. This CDR3 is 16 amino acids long. The CDR3 spells CASSNRPGSSYNEQFF. CDR3 DNA sequence: TGTGCCAGTAGCAACCGGCCAGGGAGCTCCTACAATGAGCAGTTCTTC.

There are a few counts of this clone. The chain couples TRBV10-3 to TRBJ2-2; 9 nucleotides line up with TRBD2. The CDR3 runs to 17 residues. Germline CDR1 reads ENHRY; CDR2 reads SYGVKD. With 4 bases clipped from V and 4 bases from J, the junction kept 10 bases outside the gene matches. The CDR3 reads CAISALAGSGGTGELFF. CDR3 nucleotide sequence: TGTGCCATCAGTGCTCTAGCGGGGAGCGGGGGCACCGGGGAGCTGTTTTTT.

The chain recombines TRBV7-9 with TRBJ2-1; 10 bases map to TRBD2. With V trimmed by 5 bases and J by 0 bases, 13 bases remained unmatched. Germline lookup yields CDR1 SEHNR and CDR2 FQNEAQ (reference sequence). The CDR3 covers 19 residues. The CDR3 coding sequence is TGTGCCAGCAGCCACCCTAGCGGGAGCCTTACGAGCTCCTACAATGAGCAGTTCTTC. As protein: CASSHPSGSLTSSYNEQFF.

The chain recombines TRBV5-1 with TRBJ1-2; weak D call: TRBD1 (5 bases). Per the germline V gene, CDR1 is SGHRS and CDR2 is YFSETQ. The CDR3 length is 12 residues. V lost 5 bases and J lost 2, with 7 bases in between. In DNA, the CDR3 is TGCGCCAGCAGGGAGGGGAACTATGGCTACACCTTC. Residues: CASREGNYGYTF.

The genes are TRBV14 and TRBJ2-5; 7 positions agree with TRBD1. V shed 5 bases and J 9 bases; nucleotides not matched to a gene: 6. The germline V gene encodes CDR1 SGHDN and CDR2 FVKESK. The CDR3 covers 12 residues. The CDR3: CASSFAQGPQYF. The CDR3 region has the DNA TGTGCCAGCAGCTTCGCACAGGGGCCCCAGTACTTC. The full variable domain, its missing parts supplied by reference TRBV14 and TRBJ2-5, is EAGVTQFPSHSVIEKGQTVTLRCDPISGHDNLYWYRRVMGKEIKFLLHFVKESKQDESGMPNNRFLAERTGGTYSTLKVQPAELEDSGVYFCASSFAQGPQYFGPGTRLLVL.

The J gene is TRBJ2-3, the V gene TRBV28, with 9 bases aligning to TRBD2. Germline-derived CDR1 and CDR2 are MDHEN and SYDVKM. The length of the CDR3 is 15 residues. The trim removed 8 bases at V and 2 bases at J, leaving 8 bases unmatched. The CDR3 here is CASVSGRWDTDTQYF. The CDR3 nucleotides read TGTGCCAGCGTTAGCGGGAGATGGGACACAGATACGCAGTATTTT.

There are a few counts of this clone. This chain links TRBV9 with TRBJ1-4; D is uncertain. V was trimmed by 0 bases and J by 4 bases, leaving 10 bases between them. This CDR3 contains 15 residues. The germline V gene encodes CDR1 SGDLS and CDR2 YYNGEE. CDR3 DNA: TGTGCCAGCAGCGTAGCGGCAGGACTTAATGAAAAACTGTTTTTT. Residues: CASSVAAGLNEKLFF.

The rearrangement joins TRBV4-2 to TRBJ1-4; 8 nucleotides match TRBD1. V was clipped by 6 bases and J by 5 bases; unmatched bases: 5. The CDR3 length is 14 residues. Germline assignment: CDR1 LGHNA and CDR2 YNFKEQ. CDR3 DNA: TGTGCCAGCAGTCCTGACAGGGGAAATGAAAAACTGTTTTTT. The encoded protein is CASSPDRGNEKLFF.

As regards this clone: Other DNA sequences in this specimen translate into the identical CDR3. The gene calls are TRBV19 and TRBJ2-2; D unresolved. V was shortened by 1 base and J by 2 bases, with 8 bases between the two germline ends. Looked up from germline, CDR1 is LNHDA and CDR2 is SQIVND (reference sequence). The CDR3 totals 15 residues. CDR3 region: CASSIGQRNTGELFF. CDR3 DNA sequence: TGTGCCAGTAGTATAGGCCAGCGTAACACCGGGGAGCTGTTTTTT.

This clone occurred a few times. The rearrangement links TRBV29-1 to TRBJ2-5, with D hard to call. The J call is uncertain, as TRBJ2-7 better fits the DNA end. The CDR3 has 11 residues. Germline values: CDR1 SQVTM, CDR2 ANQGSEA. CDR3 sequence reads: CSVRNGYEQYF. CDR3 DNA sequence: TGCAGCGTTCGGAACGGTTACGAGCAGTACTTC.